This TCR beta chain came from a study of blood T cell repertoires in COVID-19. Study information: PBMCs, B-cell-depleted T cells, or T cells were the source of the cDNA or gDNA that made up the material.

Per the original data handling: Estimation of nucleated cell counts relied on the amplification of reference gene primers. Repertoires were generated with immunoSEQ multiplex PCR, while TCRdb's copy carries only in-frame clones and drops some. For V, J and clone size, that table is used; D and trimming come from the DNA. The data contain 350,000 to 400,000 clones, around 89% of them seen just once; the ten biggest clones take up 0.95% to 1.1%. V dropped 0 bases and J dropped 4 bases, with 13 bases sitting between them. This CDR3 is built from 15 residues. Germline V CDR1 and CDR2: SGHKS, YYEKEE (reference sequence). Adults between about 18 and 89 years of age took part from approximately 24 US areas. Allocation to cohorts depended on clinical history reported by the participants.

The gene calls are TRBV5-5 and TRBJ1-1; D gene uncertain. Sequencing was done on a sample of PBMCs or T cells enriched from blood (not recorded which). The clonotype was recovered from a man between 18 and 35 years old who had recovered from COVID-19. The CDR3 DNA reads TGTGCCAGCAGCTTGGTGCGGGTTGGGAGCACTGAAGCTTTCTTT. Protein: CASSLVRVGSTEAFF.